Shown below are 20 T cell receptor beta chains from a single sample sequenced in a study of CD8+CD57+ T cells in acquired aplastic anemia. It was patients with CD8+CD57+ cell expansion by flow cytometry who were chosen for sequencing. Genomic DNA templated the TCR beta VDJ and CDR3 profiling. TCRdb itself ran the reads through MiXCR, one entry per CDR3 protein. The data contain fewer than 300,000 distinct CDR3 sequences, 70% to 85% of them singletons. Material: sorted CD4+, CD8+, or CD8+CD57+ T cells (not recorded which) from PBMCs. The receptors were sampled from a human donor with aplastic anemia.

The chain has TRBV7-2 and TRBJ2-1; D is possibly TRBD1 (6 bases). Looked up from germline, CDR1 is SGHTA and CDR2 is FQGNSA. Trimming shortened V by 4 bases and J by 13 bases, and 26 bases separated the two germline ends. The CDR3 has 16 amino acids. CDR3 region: CASSSETGYGYTFQFF. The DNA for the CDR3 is TGTGCCAGCAGCTCCGAGACAGGCTATGGGTACACCTTCCAGTTCTTC.

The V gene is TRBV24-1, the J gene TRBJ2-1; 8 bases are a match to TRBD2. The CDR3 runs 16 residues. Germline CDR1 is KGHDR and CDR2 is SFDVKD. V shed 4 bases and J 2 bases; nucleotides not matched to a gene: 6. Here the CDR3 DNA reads TGTGCCACCAGTGAGCCGAGCGGGAGTGCCTACAATGAGCAGTTCTTC. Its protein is CATSEPSGSAYNEQFF.

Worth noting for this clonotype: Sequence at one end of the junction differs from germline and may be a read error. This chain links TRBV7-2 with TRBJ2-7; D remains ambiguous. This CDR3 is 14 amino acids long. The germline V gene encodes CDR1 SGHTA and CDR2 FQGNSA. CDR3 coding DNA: TGTGCCAGCAGCTTAGGCACCCGCTCCTACGAGGAGTACTTC. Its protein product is CASSLGTRSYEEYF.

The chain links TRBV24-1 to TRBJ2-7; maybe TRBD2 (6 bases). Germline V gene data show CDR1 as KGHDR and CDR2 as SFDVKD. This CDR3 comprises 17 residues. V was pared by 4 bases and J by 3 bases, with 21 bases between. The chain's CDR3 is CATSEAGTRSFVYEQYF. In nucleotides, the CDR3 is TGTGCCACCAGTGAGGCCGGGACTCGTTCCTTTGTCTACGAGCAGTACTTC.

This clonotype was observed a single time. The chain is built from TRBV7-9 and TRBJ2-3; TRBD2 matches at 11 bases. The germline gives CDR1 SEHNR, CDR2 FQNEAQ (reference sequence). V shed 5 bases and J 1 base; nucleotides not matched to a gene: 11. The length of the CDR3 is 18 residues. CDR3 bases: TGTGCCAGCAGCCGGTTGGATAGCGGGAGGGGGGGCACAGATACGCAGTATTTT. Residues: CASSRLDSGRGGTDTQYF. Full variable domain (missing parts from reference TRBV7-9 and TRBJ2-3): DTGVSQNPRHKITKRGQNVTFRCDPISEHNRLYWYRQTLGQGPEFLTYFQNEAQLEKSRLLSDRFSAERPKGSFSTLEIQRTEQGDSAMYLCASSRLDSGRGGTDTQYFGPGTRLTVL.

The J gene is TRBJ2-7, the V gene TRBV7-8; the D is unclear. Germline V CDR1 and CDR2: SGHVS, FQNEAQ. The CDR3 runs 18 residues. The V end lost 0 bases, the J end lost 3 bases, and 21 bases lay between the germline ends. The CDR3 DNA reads TGTGCCAGCAGCTTAGCTCCAGACGGTAATGGCAATTACTACGAGCAGTACGTC. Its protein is CASSLAPDGNGNYYEQYV.

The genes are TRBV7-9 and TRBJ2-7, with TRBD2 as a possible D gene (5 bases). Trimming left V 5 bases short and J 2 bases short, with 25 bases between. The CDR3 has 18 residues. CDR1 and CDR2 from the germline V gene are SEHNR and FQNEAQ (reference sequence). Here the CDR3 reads CASSPRAASAGLTYEQYV. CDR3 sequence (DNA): TGTGCCAGCAGCCCGCGGGCGGCGAGCGCAGGCCTGACCTACGAGCAGTACGTC.

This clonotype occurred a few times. The CDR3 DNA sequence: TGCAGCTTAGCCCACGGGACAAAAGAGACCCAGTACTTC. Translated, it gives CSLAHGTKETQYF. The chain carries TRBV29-1 and TRBJ2-5, with D possibly TRBD1 on 6 matching bases. Germline V gene sequence: CDR1 SQVTM, CDR2 ANQGSEA. Trimming shortened V by 8 bases and J by 3 bases, and 16 bases separated the two germline ends. The CDR3 covers 13 residues.

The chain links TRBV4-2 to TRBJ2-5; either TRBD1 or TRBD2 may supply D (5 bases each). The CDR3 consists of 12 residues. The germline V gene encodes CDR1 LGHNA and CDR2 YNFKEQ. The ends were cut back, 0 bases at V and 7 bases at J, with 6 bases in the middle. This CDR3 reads CASSQDGGTQYF. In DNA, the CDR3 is TGTGCCAGCAGCCAAGATGGGGGGACCCAGTACTTC.

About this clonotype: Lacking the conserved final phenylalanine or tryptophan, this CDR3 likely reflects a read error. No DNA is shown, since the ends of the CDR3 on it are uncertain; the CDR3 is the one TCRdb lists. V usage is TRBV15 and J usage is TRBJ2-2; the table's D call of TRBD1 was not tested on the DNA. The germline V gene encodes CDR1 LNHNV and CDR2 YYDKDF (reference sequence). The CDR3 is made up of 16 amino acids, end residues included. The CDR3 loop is CATSRDRQGGTEQLFG.

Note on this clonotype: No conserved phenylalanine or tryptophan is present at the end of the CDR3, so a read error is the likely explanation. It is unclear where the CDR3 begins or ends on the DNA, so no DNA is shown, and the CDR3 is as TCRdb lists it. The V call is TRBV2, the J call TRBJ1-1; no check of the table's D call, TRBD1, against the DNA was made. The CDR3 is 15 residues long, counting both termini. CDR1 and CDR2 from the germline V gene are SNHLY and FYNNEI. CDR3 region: CASSFDRTGNSDACL.

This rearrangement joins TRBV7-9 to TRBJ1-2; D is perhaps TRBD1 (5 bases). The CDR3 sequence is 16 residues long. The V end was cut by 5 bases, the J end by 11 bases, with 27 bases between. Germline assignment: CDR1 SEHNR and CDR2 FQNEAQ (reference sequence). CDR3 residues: CASSRETDGWKHHYTF. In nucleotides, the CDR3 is TGTGCCAGCAGCCGAGAGACAGACGGCTGGAAACACCATTACACCTTC.

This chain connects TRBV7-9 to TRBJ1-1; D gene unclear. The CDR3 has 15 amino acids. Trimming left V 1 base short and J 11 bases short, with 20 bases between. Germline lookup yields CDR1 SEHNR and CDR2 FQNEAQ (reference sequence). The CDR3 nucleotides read TGTGCCAGCAGCTTAGTACCGGCGGAGCAGTTTTTTGCTTTCTTT. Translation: CASSLVPAEQFFAFF.

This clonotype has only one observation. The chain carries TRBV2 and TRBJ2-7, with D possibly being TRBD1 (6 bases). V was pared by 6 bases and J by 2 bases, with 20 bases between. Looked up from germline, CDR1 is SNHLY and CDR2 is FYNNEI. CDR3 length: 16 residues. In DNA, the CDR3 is TGTGCCAGCAGCCCAGGTCTGACAGGAGGAACCTACGAGCAGTACTTC. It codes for CASSPGLTGGTYEQYF.

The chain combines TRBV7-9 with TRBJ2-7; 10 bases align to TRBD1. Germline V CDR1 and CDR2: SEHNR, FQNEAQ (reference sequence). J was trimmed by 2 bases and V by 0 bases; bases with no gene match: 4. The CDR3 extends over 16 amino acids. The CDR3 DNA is TGTGCCAGCAGCTTAGCCCACGGGACAGGGGCCTACGAGCAGTACGTC. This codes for CASSLAHGTGAYEQYV.

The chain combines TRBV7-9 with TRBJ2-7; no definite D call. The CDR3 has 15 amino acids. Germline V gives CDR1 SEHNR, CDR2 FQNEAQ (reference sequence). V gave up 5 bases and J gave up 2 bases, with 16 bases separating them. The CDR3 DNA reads TGTGCCAGCAGCCACCCTCCAGGATCGACCTACGAGCAGTACTTC. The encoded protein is CASSHPPGSTYEQYF.

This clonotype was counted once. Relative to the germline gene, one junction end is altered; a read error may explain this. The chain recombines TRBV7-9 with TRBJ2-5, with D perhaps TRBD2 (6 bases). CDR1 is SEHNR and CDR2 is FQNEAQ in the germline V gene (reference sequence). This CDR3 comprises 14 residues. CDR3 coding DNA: TGTGCCAGCAGCCGTCCTGTGACTAGAGAGAGGCAGGAGTTC. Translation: CASSRPVTRERQEF.

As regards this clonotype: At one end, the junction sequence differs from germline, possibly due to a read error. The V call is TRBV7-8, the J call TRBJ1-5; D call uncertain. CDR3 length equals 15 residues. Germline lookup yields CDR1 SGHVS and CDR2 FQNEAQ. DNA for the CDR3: TGTGCCAGCAGCGTAGCGGGATGGAGCAATACGCAGTATCTTTTT. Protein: CASSVAGWSNTQYLF.

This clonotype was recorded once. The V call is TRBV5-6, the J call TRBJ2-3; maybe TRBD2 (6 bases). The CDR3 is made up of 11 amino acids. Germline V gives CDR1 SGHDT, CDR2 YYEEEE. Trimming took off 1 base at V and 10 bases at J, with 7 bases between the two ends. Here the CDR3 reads CASSLWGAQYF. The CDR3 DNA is TGTGCCAGCAGCTTGTGGGGGGCGCAGTATTTT.

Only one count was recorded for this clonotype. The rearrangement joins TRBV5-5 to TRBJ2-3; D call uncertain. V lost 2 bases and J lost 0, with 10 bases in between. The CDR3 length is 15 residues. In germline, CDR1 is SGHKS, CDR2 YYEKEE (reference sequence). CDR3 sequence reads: CASSLSSQSTDTQYF. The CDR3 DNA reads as TGTGCCAGCAGCTTAAGTAGCCAGAGCACAGATACGCAGTATTTT.